Listed here are 23 T cell receptor beta chains from one sample, sequenced in a study of cytomegalovirus exposure and HLA in healthy donors. The PCR had 60 Vbeta and 13 Jbeta primers. Assay: immunoSEQ multiplex PCR; the TCRdb copy retains only in-frame clones and omits some. The sample has about 55,000 clones, about 69% seen once. Sequencing used PBMCs. The receptors derive from a man between 35 and 55 years old in good health and CMV-seropositive.

The V call is TRBV7-2, the J call TRBJ1-1, with D possibly matching TRBD1 (5 bases). The CDR3 is 14 amino acids. The V end lost 1 base, the J end lost 6 bases, and 12 bases lay between the germline ends. CDR1 is SGHTA, CDR2 FQGNSA, per germline. CDR3 amino acids: CASSLGGVQSEAFF. The CDR3 DNA reads as TGTGCCAGCAGCTTAGGGGGGGTACAGTCTGAAGCTTTCTTT.

This chain uses TRBV25-1 with TRBJ1-2; D is perhaps TRBD1 (5 bases). Germline V lookup: CDR1 MGHDK, CDR2 SYGVNS. This CDR3 is 12 amino acids long. Trimming cost V 8 bases and J 5 bases, with 12 bases left between them. The CDR3 nucleotides are TGTGCCAGCGGACGGGAGGGGTATGGCTACACCTTC. It specifies CASGREGYGYTF.

The chain links TRBV4-1 to TRBJ2-4, with 7 positions matching TRBD1. The CDR3 runs 19 residues. CDR1 is MGHRA and CDR2 is YSYEKL in the germline V gene. Losses at the gene ends were 4 bases for V and 0 bases for J; bases not matched to a gene: 15. Here the CDR3 DNA reads TGCGCCAGCAGCCCACAAGGGACAGACTTATCTTTAGCCAAAAACATTCAGTACTTC. It yields the protein CASSPQGTDLSLAKNIQYF.

CDR3 amino acids: CAISEPGTGDTGYTF. In DNA form, the CDR3 reads TGTGCCATCAGTGAGCCAGGGACAGGGGATACTGGCTACACCTTC. This chain connects TRBV10-3 to TRBJ1-2; 10 nucleotides agree with TRBD1. The V gene's germline CDR1 is ENHRY and CDR2 SYGVKD. V was pared by 2 bases and J by 7 bases, with 7 bases of the junction left unmatched. This CDR3 has 15 amino acids.

This clone was found once. The chain couples TRBV7-2 to TRBJ1-2, with 8 bases that match TRBD1. From germline, CDR1 is SGHTA and CDR2 FQGNSA. The CDR3 sequence is 15 residues long. The J segment lost 4 bases and the V segment lost 9 bases, leaving 13 bases of the junction unmatched. The CDR3 DNA reads as TGTGCCAGTCAACCACTTTCGACAGGGGCCTATGGCTACACCTTC. It codes for CASQPLSTGAYGYTF.

This clone occurred once. The genes are TRBV7-9 and TRBJ2-7; the match to TRBD1 covers 7 bases. Germline V gives CDR1 SEHNR, CDR2 FQNEAQ (reference sequence). With V trimmed by 3 bases and J by 3 bases, 8 bases remained unmatched. The CDR3 extends over 15 amino acids. CDR3: CASSLERQGYYEQYF. For the CDR3, the DNA is TGTGCCAGCAGCTTGGAGCGACAGGGATACTACGAGCAGTACTTC.

The chain employs TRBV9 and TRBJ2-3; possibly TRBD2 for D (6 bases). Germline V gene sequence: CDR1 SGDLS, CDR2 YYNGEE. CDR3 length: 15 amino acids. The ends were cut back, 2 bases at V and 4 bases at J, with 14 bases in the middle. The CDR3 region is CASSVDSSASDTQYF. In DNA form, the CDR3 reads TGTGCCAGCAGCGTCGATTCTAGCGCGTCAGATACGCAGTATTTT.

The chain combines TRBV9 with TRBJ2-7; D is possibly TRBD2 (6 bases). The CDR3 extends over 15 amino acids. The germline V gene encodes CDR1 SGDLS and CDR2 YYNGEE. The V end lost 3 bases, the J end lost 0 bases, and 13 bases lay between the germline ends. The CDR3 nucleotides read TGTGCCAGCAGCGCATCCGGGACTTTCTCCTACGAGCAGTACTTC. It encodes CASSASGTFSYEQYF. The whole variable domain, remainder taken from reference TRBV9 and TRBJ2-7, is DSGVTQTPKHLITATGQRVTLRCSPRSGDLSVYWYQQSLDQGLQFLIQYYNGEERAKGNILERFSAQQFPDLHSELNLSSLELGDSALYFCASSASGTFSYEQYFGPGTRLTVT.

The chain employs TRBV2 and TRBJ2-7; maybe TRBD2 (5 bases). The ends were cut back, 2 bases at V and 6 bases at J, with 17 bases in the middle. This CDR3 has 15 amino acids. CDR1 is SNHLY, CDR2 FYNNEI, per germline. The CDR3: CASSEMASSRGEQYF. In DNA, the CDR3 is TGTGCCAGCAGTGAAATGGCGTCCTCACGGGGCGAGCAGTACTTC.

This clone has just a few counts. The chain employs TRBV4-3 and TRBJ2-3; TRBD2 aligns across 9 bases. V was clipped by 2 bases and J by 5 bases; unmatched bases: 2. CDR3 length equals 14 residues. CDR1 is LGHNA and CDR2 is YSLEER in the germline V gene. CDR3 coding DNA: TGCGCCAGCAGCCAACGGACTAGCGAAGATACGCAGTATTTT. It specifies CASSQRTSEDTQYF.

The CDR3 bases are TGTGCCAGCAGCCCCTTACGAGCTAACTATGGCTACACCTTC. Translation gives CASSPLRANYGYTF. This chain connects TRBV7-3 to TRBJ1-2; D is ambiguous. Per the germline V gene, CDR1 is SGHTA and CDR2 is FQGTGA. V was pared by 5 bases and J by 0 bases, with 10 bases between. CDR3 size: 14 residues. The full variable domain, completed using reference TRBV7-3 and TRBJ1-2, is GAGVSQTPSNKVTEKGKYVELRCDPISGHTALYWYRQSLGQGPEFLIYFQGTGAADDSGLPNDRFFAVRPEGSVSTLKIQRTERGDSAVYLCASSPLRANYGYTFGSGTRLTVV.

Only a few counts were recorded for this clone. The chain joins TRBV6-5 to TRBJ1-1, with D possibly TRBD1 on 6 matching bases. Germline CDR1 MNHEY, CDR2 SVGAGI. Trimming removed 6 bases at V and 1 base at J, with 12 bases between. This CDR3 has 14 amino acids. The chain's CDR3 is CASSPTGKNTEAFF. CDR3 bases: TGTGCCAGCAGCCCGACAGGAAAGAACACTGAAGCTTTCTTT.

This clone was counted a few times. The chain recombines TRBV27 with TRBJ1-6; 7 nucleotides align to TRBD1. The CDR3 length is 15 residues. Germline V gene lookup returns CDR1 MNHEY and CDR2 SMNVEV (reference sequence). With 6 bases clipped from V and 8 bases from J, the junction kept 10 bases outside the gene matches. CDR3 sequence: CASRPRGQKDSPLHF. DNA of the CDR3: TGTGCCAGCAGACCTAGGGGACAGAAGGATTCACCCCTCCACTTT.

The J gene is TRBJ1-2, the V gene TRBV7-2; D gene uncertain. Germline CDR1 reads SGHTA; CDR2 reads FQGNSA. Trimming pared 4 bases from V and 7 bases from J, leaving 13 bases between. The CDR3 contains 13 residues. Here the CDR3 DNA reads TGTGCCAGCAGCTACCGGAGGGTCCGTGGCTACACCTTC. Translated, it gives CASSYRRVRGYTF.

The J gene is TRBJ1-4, the V gene TRBV18; D not certain. The CDR3 has 14 amino acids. Trimming cost V 3 bases and J 4 bases, with 9 bases left between them. Germline CDR1 and CDR2: KGHSH and LQKENI. The CDR3 nucleotides read TGTGCCAGCTCACCGGGCAGTCGTAATGAAAAACTGTTTTTT. This sequence encodes CASSPGSRNEKLFF.

The chain uses TRBV29-1 and TRBJ2-2; D uncertain. The CDR3 spans 13 residues. Germline CDR1 is SQVTM and CDR2 is ANQGSEA. The V end was cut by 7 bases, the J end by 5 bases, with 14 bases between. As DNA, the CDR3 is TGCAGCGCTGGCCAACACGGGACCGGGGAGCTGTTTTTT. Encoded protein: CSAGQHGTGELFF.

This clone was recorded a few times. The chain couples TRBV2 to TRBJ1-1; D unclear. Trimming stripped 6 bases from V and 7 bases from J, with 12 bases between. The CDR3 loop spans 12 amino acids. Looked up from germline, CDR1 is SNHLY and CDR2 is FYNNEI. The CDR3 here is CASRLETIEAFF. The CDR3 DNA reads as TGTGCCAGCAGATTGGAGACTATTGAAGCTTTCTTT.

In its sample, this clone was seen a few times. The CDR3 is CASSSQGDSADTQYF. In DNA, the CDR3 is TGTGCCAGCAGCTCTCAGGGGGACAGCGCAGATACGCAGTATTTT. V gene TRBV7-2 combines with J gene TRBJ2-3, with 7 bases matching TRBD1. Unmatched junction bases numbered 8, after V lost 4 bases and J lost 4 bases. Germline V gene data show CDR1 as SGHTA and CDR2 as FQGNSA. The CDR3 is made up of 15 amino acids.

This clone was recorded a few times. The J gene is TRBJ1-4, the V gene TRBV7-9, with a possible D match to TRBD1 (6 bases). Trimming shortened V by 3 bases and J by 6 bases, and 11 bases separated the two germline ends. The CDR3 runs to 14 residues. Germline CDR1 is SEHNR and CDR2 is FQNEAQ (reference sequence). The CDR3 DNA reads as TGTGCCAGCAGCTTTACAGGGAGGGATGAAAAACTGTTTTTT. Its translation: CASSFTGRDEKLFF.

The gene calls are TRBV6-6 and TRBJ1-2; TRBD1 is a possible D gene (6 bases). The CDR3 length is 16 residues. V gave up 0 bases and J gave up 5 bases, with 16 bases separating them. In germline, CDR1 is MNHNY, CDR2 SVGAGI (reference sequence). DNA of the CDR3: TGTGCCAGCAGTTACTCGAAGGGGAGCCAGGGGTATGGCTACACCTTC. It specifies CASSYSKGSQGYGYTF.

This chain links TRBV6-1 with TRBJ1-2; D uncertain. Trimming took 7 bases from V and 4 from J, leaving 13 bases between them. The germline gives CDR1 MNHNS, CDR2 SASEGT. The CDR3 is 13 amino acids. CDR3 in amino acids: CASTNRRAYGYTF. The CDR3 nucleotides are TGTGCCAGCACCAACCGGAGGGCCTATGGCTACACCTTC.

This clone occurred a few times. V and J are TRBV7-7 and TRBJ2-5, with TRBD1 matching over 7 bases. Looked up from germline, CDR1 is SSHAT and CDR2 is FNYEAQ (reference sequence). The V segment lost 5 bases and the J segment 6 bases; nucleotides outside the gene matches: 6. This CDR3 region has 13 residues. The DNA of the CDR3 is TGTGCCAGCAGCCAGGACAGGCTCCAGACCCAGTACTTC. It codes for CASSQDRLQTQYF. The complete variable domain, with remaining parts taken from reference TRBV7-7 and TRBJ2-5, reads GAGVSQSPRYKVTKRGQDVTLRCDPISSHATLYWYQQALGQGPEFLTYFNYEAQPDKSGLPSDRFSAERPEGSISTLTIQRTEQRDSAMYRCASSQDRLQTQYFGPGTRLLVL.

The rearrangement uses TRBV5-1 and TRBJ2-3; 8 bases agree with TRBD1. The germline V gene encodes CDR1 SGHRS and CDR2 YFSETQ. V was pared by 4 bases and J by 3 bases, with 10 bases of the junction left unmatched. The CDR3 is made up of 16 amino acids. Here the CDR3 DNA reads TGCGCCAGCAGCGGGCCCGACAGGGGCGGGACAGATACGCAGTATTTT. Translated: CASSGPDRGGTDTQYF. The whole variable domain, filled in from reference TRBV5-1 and TRBJ2-3, reads KAGVTQTPRYLIKTRGQQVTLSCSPISGHRSVSWYQQTPGQGLQFLFEYFSETQRNKGNFPGRFSGRQFSNSRSEMNVSTLELGDSALYLCASSGPDRGGTDTQYFGPGTRLTVL.